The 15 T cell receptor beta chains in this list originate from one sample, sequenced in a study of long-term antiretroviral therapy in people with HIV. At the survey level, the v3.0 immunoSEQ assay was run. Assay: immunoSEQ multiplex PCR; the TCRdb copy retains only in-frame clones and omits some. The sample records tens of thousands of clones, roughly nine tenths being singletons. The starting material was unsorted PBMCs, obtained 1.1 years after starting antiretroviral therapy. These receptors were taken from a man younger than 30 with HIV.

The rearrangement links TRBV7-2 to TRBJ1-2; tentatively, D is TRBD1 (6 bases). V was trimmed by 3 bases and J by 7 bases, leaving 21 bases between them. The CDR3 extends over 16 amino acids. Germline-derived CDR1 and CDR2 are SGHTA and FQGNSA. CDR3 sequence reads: CASSLGPQGGRAGYTF. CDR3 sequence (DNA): TGTGCCAGCAGCTTGGGCCCACAGGGAGGGCGGGCTGGCTACACCTTC.

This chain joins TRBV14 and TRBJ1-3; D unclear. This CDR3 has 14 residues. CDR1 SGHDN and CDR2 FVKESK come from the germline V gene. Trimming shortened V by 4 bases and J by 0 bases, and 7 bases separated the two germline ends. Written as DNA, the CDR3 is TGTGCCAGCAGCCCTTATTTCTCTGGAAACACCATATATTTT. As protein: CASSPYFSGNTIYF. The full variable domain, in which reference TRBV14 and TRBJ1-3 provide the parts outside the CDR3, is EAGVTQFPSHSVIEKGQTVTLRCDPISGHDNLYWYRRVMGKEIKFLLHFVKESKQDESGMPNNRFLAERTGGTYSTLKVQPAELEDSGVYFCASSPYFSGNTIYFGEGSWLTVV.

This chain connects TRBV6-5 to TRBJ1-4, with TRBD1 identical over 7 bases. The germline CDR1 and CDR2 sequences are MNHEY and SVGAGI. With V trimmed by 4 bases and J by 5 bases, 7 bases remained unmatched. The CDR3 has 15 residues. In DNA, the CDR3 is TGTGCCAGCAGTTGGGGACAGCCGAGGAATGAAAAACTGTTTTTT. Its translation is CASSWGQPRNEKLFF.

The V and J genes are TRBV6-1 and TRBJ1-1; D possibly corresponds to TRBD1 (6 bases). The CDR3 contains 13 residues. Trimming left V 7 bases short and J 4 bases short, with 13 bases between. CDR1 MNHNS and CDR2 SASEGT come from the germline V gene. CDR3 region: CASMLRGGTEAFF. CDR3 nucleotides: TGTGCCAGCATGTTAAGGGGGGGCACTGAAGCTTTCTTT.

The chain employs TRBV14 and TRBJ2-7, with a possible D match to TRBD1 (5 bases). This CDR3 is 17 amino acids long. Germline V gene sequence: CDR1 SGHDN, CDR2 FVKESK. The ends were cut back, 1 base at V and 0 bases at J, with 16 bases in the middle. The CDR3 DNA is TGTGCCAGCAGCCAAGGCATTCCCGACAGCTTCTCCTACGAGCAGTACTTC. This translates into CASSQGIPDSFSYEQYF. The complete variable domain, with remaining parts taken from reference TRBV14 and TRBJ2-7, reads EAGVTQFPSHSVIEKGQTVTLRCDPISGHDNLYWYRRVMGKEIKFLLHFVKESKQDESGMPNNRFLAERTGGTYSTLKVQPAELEDSGVYFCASSQGIPDSFSYEQYFGPGTRLTVT.

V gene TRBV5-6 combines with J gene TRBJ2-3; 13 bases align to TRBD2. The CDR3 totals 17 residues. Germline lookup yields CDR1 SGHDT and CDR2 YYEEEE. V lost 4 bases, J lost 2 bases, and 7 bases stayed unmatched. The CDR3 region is CASSPGGTSGITDTQYF. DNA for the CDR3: TGTGCCAGCAGCCCAGGGGGGACTAGCGGGATCACAGATACGCAGTATTTT. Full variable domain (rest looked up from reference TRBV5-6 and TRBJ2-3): DAGVTQSPTHLIKTRGQQVTLRCSPKSGHDTVSWYQQALGQGPQFIFQYYEEEERQRGNFPDRFSGHQFPNYSSELNVNALLLGDSALYLCASSPGGTSGITDTQYFGPGTRLTVL.

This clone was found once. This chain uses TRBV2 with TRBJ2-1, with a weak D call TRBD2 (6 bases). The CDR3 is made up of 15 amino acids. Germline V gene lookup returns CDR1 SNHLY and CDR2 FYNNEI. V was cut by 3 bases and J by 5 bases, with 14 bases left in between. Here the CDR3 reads CASSENRDFNNEQFF. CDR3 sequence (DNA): TGTGCCAGCAGTGAGAATAGGGACTTTAACAATGAGCAGTTCTTC.

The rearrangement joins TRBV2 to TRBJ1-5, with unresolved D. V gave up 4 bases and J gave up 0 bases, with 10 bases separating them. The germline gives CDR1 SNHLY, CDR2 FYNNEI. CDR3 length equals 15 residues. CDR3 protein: CASSGTGNSNQPQHF. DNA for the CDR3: TGTGCCAGCAGTGGGACGGGTAATAGCAATCAGCCCCAGCATTTT.

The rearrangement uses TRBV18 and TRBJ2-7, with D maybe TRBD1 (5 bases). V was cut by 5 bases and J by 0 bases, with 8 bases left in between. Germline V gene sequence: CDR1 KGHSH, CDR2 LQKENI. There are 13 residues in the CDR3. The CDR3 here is CASSDSSSYEQYF. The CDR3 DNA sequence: TGTGCCAGCTCAGACAGTAGCTCCTACGAGCAGTACTTC. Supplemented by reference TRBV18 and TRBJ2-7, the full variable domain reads NAGVMQNPRHLVRRRGQEARLRCSPMKGHSHVYWYRQLPEEGLKFMVYLQKENIIDESGMPKERFSAEFPKEGPSILRIQQVVRGDSAAYFCASSDSSSYEQYFGPGTRLTVT.

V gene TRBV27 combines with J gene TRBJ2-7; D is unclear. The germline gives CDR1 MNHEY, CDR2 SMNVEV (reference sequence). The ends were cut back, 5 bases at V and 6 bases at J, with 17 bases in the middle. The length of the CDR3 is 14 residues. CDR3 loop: CASSPGRPPGEQYF. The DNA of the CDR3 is TGTGCCAGCAGTCCGGGCCGGCCCCCAGGCGAGCAGTACTTC.

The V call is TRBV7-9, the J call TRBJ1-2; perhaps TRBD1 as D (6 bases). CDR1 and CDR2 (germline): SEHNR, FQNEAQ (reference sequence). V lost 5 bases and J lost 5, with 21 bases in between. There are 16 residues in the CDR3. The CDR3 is CASSPRPSRGNYGYTF. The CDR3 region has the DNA TGTGCCAGCAGCCCGCGACCGTCGAGGGGGAATTATGGCTACACCTTC.

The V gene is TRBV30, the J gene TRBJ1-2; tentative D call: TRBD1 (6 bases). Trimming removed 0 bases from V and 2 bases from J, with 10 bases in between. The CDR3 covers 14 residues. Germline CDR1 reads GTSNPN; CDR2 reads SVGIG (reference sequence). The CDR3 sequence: CAWSVHTGNYGYTF. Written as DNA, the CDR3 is TGTGCCTGGAGTGTTCATACAGGGAACTATGGCTACACCTTC.

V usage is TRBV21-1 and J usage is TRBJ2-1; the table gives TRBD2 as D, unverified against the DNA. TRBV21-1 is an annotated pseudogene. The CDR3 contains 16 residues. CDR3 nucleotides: TGTGCCAGCAGCCCTGGGAGGGGGGAGGATCTCCATGAGCAGTTCTTC. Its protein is CASSPGRGEDLHEQFF.

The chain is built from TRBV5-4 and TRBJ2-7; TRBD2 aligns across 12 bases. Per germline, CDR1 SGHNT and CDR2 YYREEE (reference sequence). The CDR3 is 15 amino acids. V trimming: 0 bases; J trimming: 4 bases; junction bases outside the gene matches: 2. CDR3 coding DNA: TGTGCCAGCAGCTTGGGGACTAGCGGGGTTTACGAGCAGTACTTC. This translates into CASSLGTSGVYEQYF.

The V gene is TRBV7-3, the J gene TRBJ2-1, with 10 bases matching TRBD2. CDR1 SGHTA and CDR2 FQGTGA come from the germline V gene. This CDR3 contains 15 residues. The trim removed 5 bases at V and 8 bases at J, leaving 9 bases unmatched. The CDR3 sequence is CASSPAGGLFYEQFF. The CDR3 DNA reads TGTGCCAGCAGCCCAGCGGGGGGGCTGTTCTATGAGCAGTTCTTC.